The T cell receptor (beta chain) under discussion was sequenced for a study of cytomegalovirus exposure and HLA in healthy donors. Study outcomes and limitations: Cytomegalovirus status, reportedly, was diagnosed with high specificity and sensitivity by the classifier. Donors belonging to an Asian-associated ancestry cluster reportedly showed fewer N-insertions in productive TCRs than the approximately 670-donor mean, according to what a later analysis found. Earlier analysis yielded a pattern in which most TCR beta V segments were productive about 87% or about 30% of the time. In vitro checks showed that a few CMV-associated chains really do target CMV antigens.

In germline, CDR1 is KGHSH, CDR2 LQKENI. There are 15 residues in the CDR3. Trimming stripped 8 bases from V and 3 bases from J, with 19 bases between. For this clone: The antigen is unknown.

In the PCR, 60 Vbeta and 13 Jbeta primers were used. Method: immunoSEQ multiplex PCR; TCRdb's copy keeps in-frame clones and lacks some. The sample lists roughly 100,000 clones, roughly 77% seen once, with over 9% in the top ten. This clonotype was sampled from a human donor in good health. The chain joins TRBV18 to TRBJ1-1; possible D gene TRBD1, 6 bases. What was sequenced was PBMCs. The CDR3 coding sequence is TGTGCCAGCACCACGATCGGGGGGCCGGACACTGAAGCTTTCTTT. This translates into CASTTIGGPDTEAFF.